This T cell receptor beta chain was identified in a study of cytomegalovirus exposure and HLA in healthy donors. Study observations and caveats: Later analysis found that TCR beta chains associated with HLA were more clonally expanded than other, equally common chains.

Germline CDR1 reads SEHNR; CDR2 reads FQNEAQ (reference sequence). The CDR3 runs to 13 residues. As for this clone: What it binds is not known. The junction departs from the called germline gene at one end, perhaps through a read error.

The PCR was carried out with 60 Vbeta primers and 13 Jbeta primers. The table came from immunoSEQ multiplex PCR; TCRdb's copy has only in-frame clones and leaves some out. The sample carries approximately 120,000 clones, roughly 63% recorded once. This TCR came from a woman aged 70-85 years in good health and CMV-seropositive. The chain couples TRBV7-9 to TRBJ1-4; TRBD1 matches 7 bases. The sequenced material came from PBMCs. CDR3 residues: CASSLATGTATKF. The CDR3 bases are TGTGCCAGCAGCTTAGCCACCGGGACAGCTACCAAATTT.